The sequence of this T cell receptor beta chain was determined in a study of human T cells and chemical hapten exposure. About the research overall: How much TCR each sample yielded varied, mostly because pooled library volumes differed slightly.

Unfractionated whole blood was the source of the extracted total RNA. Individual cDNA molecules each carried unique molecular identifiers attached by the library. Study processing details: Sampled TCR counts reached a median of roughly 100,000 per sample, with values ranging from about 23,224 to 690,600. MiXCR was run by TCRdb on the 5' RACE reads, yielding one entry per CDR3 protein. The V and J calls and clone size come from TCRdb's table, not from the authors' own analysis. This table has about 81,000 distinct CDR3 sequences, about 15% appearing once. Findings and caveats of the study: TCRs at a frequency above 1 in 1000 stayed unchanged with DPC sensitization.

This clonotype was picked up a small number of times. Its antigen remains unidentified. CDR3 size: 13 residues. The V end lost 8 bases, the J end lost 5 bases, and 15 bases lay between the germline ends. CDR1 is MDHEN and CDR2 is SYDVKM in the germline V gene. The J gene is TRBJ1-1, the V gene TRBV28; D not certain. The TCR comes from a female donor in good health. CDR3 bases: TGTGCCAGCGTCGGGGTAAGGTCTACTGAAGCTTTCTTT. It specifies CASVGVRSTEAFF.